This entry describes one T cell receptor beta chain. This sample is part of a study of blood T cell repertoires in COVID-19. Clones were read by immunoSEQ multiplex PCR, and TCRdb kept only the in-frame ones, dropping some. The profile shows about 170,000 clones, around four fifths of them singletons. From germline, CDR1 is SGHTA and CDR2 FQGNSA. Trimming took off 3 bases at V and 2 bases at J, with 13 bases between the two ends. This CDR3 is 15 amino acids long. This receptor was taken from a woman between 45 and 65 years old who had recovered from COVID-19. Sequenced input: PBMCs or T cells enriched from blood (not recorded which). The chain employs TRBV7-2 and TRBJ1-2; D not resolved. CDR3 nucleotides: TGTGCCAGCAGCTTGTATGTAGCCGCAAACTATGGCTACACCTTC. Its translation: CASSLYVAANYGYTF.